The clone carrying this T cell receptor (beta chain) showed up just a few times. Its antigen is still unknown. The entry originates in a study of CD8 T cells in ankylosing spondylitis. From germline, CDR1 is SEHNR and CDR2 FQNEAQ (reference sequence). Trimming took 1 base from V and 4 from J, leaving 13 bases between them. CDR3 size: 15 residues. The study's findings and limits: As reported, disease-linked clones showed significant enrichment in matched ankylosing spondylitis synovial fluid. Disease-linked clones were found to be CD8+ and relatively rare in peripheral blood. Ankylosing spondylitis blood appeared to be characterized by a TCR beta motif of several highly homologous variants.

TCRdb re-analysed the 5' RACE reads in MiXCR, keeping a single row per CDR3 protein. The table shows over 700,000 distinct CDR3 sequences, with roughly 19% occurring only once. The specimen sequenced was blood, either unsorted or a sorted T cell fraction (not recorded which). This TCR was sampled from a male donor with ankylosing spondylitis. J is TRBJ2-5 and V is TRBV7-9; D ambiguous. CDR3 DNA: TGTGCCAGCAGCTTAGGGAAGGGATCCAGAGAGACCCAGTACTTC. It codes for CASSLGKGSRETQYF.